The present TCR beta chain was sequenced within a study of T cells expressing NK-cell markers. Whole-study context: There were seven HCMV-seropositive donors and one seronegative donor among the eight sequenced.

CDR1 and CDR2 (germline): SQVTM, ANQGSEA. This CDR3 contains 15 residues. TCRdb reanalyzed the 5' RACE reads, giving one entry per CDR3 protein sequence and no DNA. With roughly 380,000 distinct CDR3 sequences in the sample, the ten largest clones hold roughly 5.2%. The chain uses TRBV29-1 and TRBJ1-3. The sequence was obtained from a man between 18 and 69 years old in good health. The sequenced sample was blood T cells: a sorted CD56 or NKG2C T cell subset, CD4+ or CD8+ T cells, or bulk PBMC T cells (not recorded which). The CDR3 spells CSVEVQGTSGNTIYF.